These 5 T cell receptor beta chains originate from one sample sequenced in a study of cytomegalovirus exposure and HLA in healthy donors (dated by TCRdb to the late 2010s). Libraries came from the immunoSEQ multiplex PCR assay. The multiplex PCR relied on a mix of 60 forward primers for TCR Vbeta segments and 13 reverse primers for TCR Jbeta segments. Held by TCRdb, this immuneACCESS table contains in-frame sequences only and omits some clones. Under half of the omission traces to an unresolved V gene where checked; the cause of the rest is unknown. The sample data list some 96,000 clones, and under 65% of these were observed just once. The ten most abundant clones make up more than 2.5% of the sample. The sample was PBMCs. The receptors were gathered from a man in his sixties in good health and CMV-seronegative.

This rearrangement joins TRBV29-1 to TRBJ1-1; weak D call: TRBD1 (6 bases). V gave up 7 bases and J gave up 6 bases, with 12 bases separating them. CDR1 and CDR2 from the germline V gene are SQVTM and ANQGSEA. This CDR3 has 11 residues. The CDR3 spells CSGGRGSEAFF. Written as DNA, the CDR3 is TGCAGCGGGGGGCGAGGATCTGAAGCTTTCTTT.

This sequence joins TRBV18 and TRBJ2-1, with 8 bases lining up with TRBD2. The CDR3 is 16 amino acids. V was clipped by 2 bases and J by 4 bases; unmatched bases: 7. Looked up from germline, CDR1 is KGHSH and CDR2 is LQKENI. CDR3 nucleotides: TGTGCCAGCTCACCATCCGGGACTAGAGTGTACAATGAGCAGTTCTTC. This translates into CASSPSGTRVYNEQFF.

The chain employs TRBV5-1 and TRBJ2-7, with 11 bases aligning to TRBD1. V lost 3 bases and J lost 3; bases outside the gene matches: 5. CDR1 is SGHRS and CDR2 is YFSETQ in the germline V gene. There are 15 residues in the CDR3. CDR3 in amino acids: CASSWGGTGGYEQYF. The CDR3 nucleotides read TGCGCCAGCAGCTGGGGAGGGACAGGGGGCTACGAGCAGTACTTC.

The chain recombines TRBV28 with TRBJ1-2; D uncertain. V lost 7 bases and J 7 bases, leaving 7 bases between the germline ends. The CDR3 length is 10 residues. CDR1 is MDHEN, CDR2 SYDVKM, per germline. The CDR3 reads CASTQIGYTF. Here the CDR3 DNA reads TGTGCCAGCACCCAGATTGGCTACACCTTC.

The rearrangement uses TRBV5-1 and TRBJ1-4; D ambiguous. The V end was cut by 0 bases, the J end by 5 bases, with 8 bases between. Germline-derived CDR1 and CDR2 are SGHRS and YFSETQ. CDR3 length: 14 residues. CDR3 coding DNA: TGCGCCAGCAGCTTGGCGCCCGGGAATGAAAAACTGTTTTTT. It translates to CASSLAPGNEKLFF.